The 10 T cell receptor beta chains in this list originate from one sample, sequenced in a study of blood T cell repertoires in COVID-19. This table comes from immunoSEQ multiplex PCR, and its TCRdb copy is limited to in-frame clones, with some not included. The repertoire includes fewer than 45,000 clones, 87% of them detected once, and around 10% sits in the top ten. Material for sequencing was peripheral blood. The receptors shown here come from a man older than 75 with active COVID-19.

The chain employs TRBV18 and TRBJ2-3, with D unresolved. The CDR3 totals 12 residues. Per the germline V gene, CDR1 is KGHSH and CDR2 is LQKENI. Between the trimmed V and J ends, which lost 5 bases and 6 bases, there was a span of 9 bases. Here the CDR3 DNA reads TGTGCCAGCTCAACAGAATTTGATACGCAGTATTTT. Amino acids: CASSTEFDTQYF. Full variable domain (missing parts from reference TRBV18 and TRBJ2-3): NAGVMQNPRHLVRRRGQEARLRCSPMKGHSHVYWYRQLPEEGLKFMVYLQKENIIDESGMPKERFSAEFPKEGPSILRIQQVVRGDSAAYFCASSTEFDTQYFGPGTRLTVL.

The chain is built from TRBV7-2 and TRBJ1-2; 8 nucleotides line up with TRBD1. The CDR3 spans 16 residues. Germline CDR1 reads SGHTA; CDR2 reads FQGNSA. J gave up 1 base and V 5 bases, and 9 bases lay outside the gene matches. CDR3 sequence: CASSPAGTGVNYGYTF. Here the CDR3 DNA reads TGTGCCAGCAGCCCCGCGGGGACAGGAGTTAACTATGGCTACACCTTC.

The chain recombines TRBV11-2 with TRBJ2-7, with D perhaps matching TRBD1 (5 bases). V was cut by 5 bases and J by 0 bases, with 11 bases left in between. CDR3 length: 14 residues. From germline, CDR1 is SGHAT and CDR2 FQNNGV. CDR3 residues: CASSPLGHSYEQYF. CDR3 coding DNA: TGTGCCAGCAGCCCTTTGGGGCACTCCTACGAGCAGTACTTC.

This chain uses TRBV3-1 (or the pseudogene TRBV3-2) with TRBJ1-6; D is unresolved. Germline V gene lookup returns CDR1 LGHDT and CDR2 YNNKEL (reference sequence). The V end was cut by 0 bases, the J end by 9 bases, with 24 bases between. This CDR3 has 19 amino acids. The CDR3 DNA follows: TGTGCCAGCAGCCAAGATCGGCCAGACGACGGGGATTACGGTTCACCCCTCCACTTT. It translates to CASSQDRPDDGDYGSPLHF.

This chain uses TRBV19 with TRBJ2-3; TRBD2 matches at 9 bases. The CDR3 covers 18 residues. The V segment lost 5 bases and the J segment 0 bases; nucleotides outside the gene matches: 12. Germline V CDR1 and CDR2: LNHDA, SQIVND (reference sequence). CDR3 sequence reads: CASSRLAGSFTSTDTQYF. Here the CDR3 DNA reads TGTGCCAGTAGTCGTCTAGCGGGAAGTTTTACGAGCACAGATACGCAGTATTTT.

V and J are TRBV9 and TRBJ1-2, with TRBD1 matching 7 bases. The CDR3 length is 15 residues. Per germline, CDR1 SGDLS and CDR2 YYNGEE. Unmatched junction bases numbered 6, after V lost 0 bases and J lost 4 bases. CDR3: CASSVEAGGAYGYTF. The CDR3 nucleotides read TGTGCCAGCAGCGTAGAGGCAGGGGGAGCCTATGGCTACACCTTC.

The J gene is TRBJ1-2, the V gene TRBV15; weak D call: TRBD1 (5 bases). V was trimmed by 3 bases and J by 4 bases, leaving 15 bases between them. This CDR3 is 15 amino acids long. Looked up from germline, CDR1 is LNHNV and CDR2 is YYDKDF (reference sequence). The chain's CDR3 is CATSSQAGRSYGYTF. The CDR3 DNA is TGTGCCACCAGCAGTCAAGCAGGGAGGTCCTATGGCTACACCTTC.

This clone has only one observation. The gene calls are TRBV10-1 and TRBJ1-1, with a possible D match to TRBD1 (6 bases). Germline lookup yields CDR1 WNHNN and CDR2 SYGVQD (reference sequence). The germline V and J ends were trimmed by 5 bases and 10 bases, with 14 bases remaining between them. There are 12 residues in the CDR3. CDR3 residues: CASSLQGSRAFF. CDR3 nucleotides: TGCGCCAGCAGTTTACAGGGATCGCGAGCTTTCTTT.

The rearrangement links TRBV24-1 to TRBJ1-6, with 7 bases lining up with TRBD1. J was trimmed by 9 bases and V by 9 bases; bases with no gene match: 10. Germline V gene data show CDR1 as KGHDR and CDR2 as SFDVKD. This CDR3 is 14 amino acids long. CDR3 sequence (DNA): TGTGCCACCTTATACAGGGGAGGCACTTCACCCCTCCACTTT. This encodes CATLYRGGTSPLHF.

The gene calls are TRBV19 and TRBJ1-2, with 8 bases fitting TRBD1. This CDR3 is built from 13 residues. V lost 7 bases and J lost 5; bases outside the gene matches: 6. Looked up from germline, CDR1 is LNHDA and CDR2 is SQIVND (reference sequence). In nucleotides, the CDR3 is TGTGCCAGTATCCCGGGACAGGCTTATGGCTACACCTTC. Translation gives CASIPGQAYGYTF.